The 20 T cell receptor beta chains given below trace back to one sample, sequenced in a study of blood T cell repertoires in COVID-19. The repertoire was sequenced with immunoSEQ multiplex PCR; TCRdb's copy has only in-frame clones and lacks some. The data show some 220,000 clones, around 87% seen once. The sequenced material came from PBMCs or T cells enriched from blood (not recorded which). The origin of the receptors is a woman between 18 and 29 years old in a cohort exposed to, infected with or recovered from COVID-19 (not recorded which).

CDR3 sequence reads: CASSLETSGNSYEQYF. The DNA of the CDR3 is TGCGCCAGCAGCTTGGAAACTAGCGGGAATTCTTACGAGCAGTACTTC. The rearrangement uses TRBV5-1 and TRBJ2-7, with TRBD2 matching over 10 bases. CDR3 length: 16 residues. V was clipped by 0 bases and J by 4 bases; unmatched bases: 7. Germline assignment: CDR1 SGHRS and CDR2 YFSETQ. Based on the CDR3 plus reference TRBV5-1 and TRBJ2-7, the full variable domain is KAGVTQTPRYLIKTRGQQVTLSCSPISGHRSVSWYQQTPGQGLQFLFEYFSETQRNKGNFPGRFSGRQFSNSRSEMNVSTLELGDSALYLCASSLETSGNSYEQYFGPGTRLTVT.

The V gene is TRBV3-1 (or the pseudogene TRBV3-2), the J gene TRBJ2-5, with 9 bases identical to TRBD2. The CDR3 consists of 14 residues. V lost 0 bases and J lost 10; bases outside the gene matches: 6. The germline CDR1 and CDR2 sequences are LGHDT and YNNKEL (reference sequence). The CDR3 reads CASSQEGTSPFQYF. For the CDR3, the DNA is TGTGCCAGCAGCCAAGAGGGGACTAGCCCTTTCCAGTACTTC.

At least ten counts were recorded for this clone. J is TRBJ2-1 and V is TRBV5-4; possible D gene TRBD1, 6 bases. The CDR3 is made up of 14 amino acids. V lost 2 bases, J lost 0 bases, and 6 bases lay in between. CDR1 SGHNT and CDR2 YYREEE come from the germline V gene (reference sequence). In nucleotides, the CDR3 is TGTGCCAGCAGCTTCAGGGGCTCCTACAATGAGCAGTTCTTC. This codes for CASSFRGSYNEQFF.

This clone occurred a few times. As DNA, the CDR3 is TGTGCCAGCAGCCTCCCCCTAGAGGCCGGTGAGCAGTTCTTC. Translation: CASSLPLEAGEQFF. The J gene is TRBJ2-1, the V gene TRBV11-3; D gene uncertain. The CDR3 runs to 14 residues. Germline loops: CDR1 SGHNT, CDR2 YENEEA. The V gene lost 5 bases and the J gene lost 9 bases, with 17 bases spanning the gap.

The CDR3 DNA is TGTGCCAGCAGGGACACAGCCTACGAGCAGTACTTC. Protein: CASRDTAYEQYF. The J gene is TRBJ2-7, the V gene TRBV2; D perhaps matches TRBD1 (5 bases). V was trimmed by 6 bases and J by 2 bases, leaving 8 bases between them. The germline V gene has CDR1 SNHLY and CDR2 FYNNEI. This CDR3 region has 12 residues.

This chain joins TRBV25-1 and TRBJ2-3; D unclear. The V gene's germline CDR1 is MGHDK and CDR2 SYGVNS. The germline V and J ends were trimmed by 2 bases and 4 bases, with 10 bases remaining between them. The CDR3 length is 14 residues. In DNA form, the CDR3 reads TGTGCCAGCAGTGAACAGAGGTTACCAGATACGCAGTATTTT. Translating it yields CASSEQRLPDTQYF.

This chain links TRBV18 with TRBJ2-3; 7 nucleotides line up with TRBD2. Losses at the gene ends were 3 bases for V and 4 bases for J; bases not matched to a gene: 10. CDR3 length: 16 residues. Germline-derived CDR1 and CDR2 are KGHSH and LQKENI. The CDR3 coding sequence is TGTGCCAGCTCACCTGAACAAGCGGGAAGTTCAGATACGCAGTATTTT. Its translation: CASSPEQAGSSDTQYF.

The CDR3 bases are TGTGCCAGCAGCTCAGCGGGAGGAGGCTACGAGCAGTACTTC. The encoded protein is CASSSAGGGYEQYF. The rearrangement joins TRBV14 to TRBJ2-7, with 9 positions matching TRBD2. Germline V gives CDR1 SGHDN, CDR2 FVKESK. The CDR3 loop spans 14 amino acids. The junction had 5 bases not matched to a gene; V was cut back by 5 bases and J by 3 bases.

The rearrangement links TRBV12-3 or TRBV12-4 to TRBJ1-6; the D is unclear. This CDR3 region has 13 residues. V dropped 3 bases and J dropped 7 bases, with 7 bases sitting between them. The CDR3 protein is CASSLEENSPLHF. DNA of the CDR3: TGTGCCAGCAGTTTGGAGGAAAATTCACCCCTCCACTTT.

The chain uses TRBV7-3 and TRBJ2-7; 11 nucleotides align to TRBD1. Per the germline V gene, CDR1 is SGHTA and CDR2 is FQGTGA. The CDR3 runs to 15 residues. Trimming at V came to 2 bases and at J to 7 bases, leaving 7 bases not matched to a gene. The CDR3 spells CASSLSGTGGSEQYF. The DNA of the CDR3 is TGTGCCAGCAGCTTATCCGGGACAGGGGGTTCGGAGCAGTACTTC. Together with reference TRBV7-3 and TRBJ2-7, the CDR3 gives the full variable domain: GAGVSQTPSNKVTEKGKYVELRCDPISGHTALYWYRQSLGQGPEFLIYFQGTGAADDSGLPNDRFFAVRPEGSVSTLKIQRTERGDSAVYLCASSLSGTGGSEQYFGPGTRLTVT.

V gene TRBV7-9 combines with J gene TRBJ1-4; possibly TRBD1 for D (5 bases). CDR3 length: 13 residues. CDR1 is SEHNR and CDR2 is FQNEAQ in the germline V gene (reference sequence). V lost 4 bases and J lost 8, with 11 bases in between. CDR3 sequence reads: CASSSGREEKLFF. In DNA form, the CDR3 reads TGTGCCAGCAGCTCAGGCAGGGAAGAAAAACTGTTTTTT.

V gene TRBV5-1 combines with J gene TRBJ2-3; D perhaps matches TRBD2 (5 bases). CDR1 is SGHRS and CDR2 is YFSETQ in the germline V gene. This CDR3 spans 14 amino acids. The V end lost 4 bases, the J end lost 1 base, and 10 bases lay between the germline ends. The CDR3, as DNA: TGCGCCAGCAGCCCGACGAGGGGCACAGATACGCAGTATTTT. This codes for CASSPTRGTDTQYF.

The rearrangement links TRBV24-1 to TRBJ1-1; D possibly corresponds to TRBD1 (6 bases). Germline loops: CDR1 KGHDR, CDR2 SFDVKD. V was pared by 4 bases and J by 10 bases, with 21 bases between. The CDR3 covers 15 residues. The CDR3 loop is CATSDPGTQIVGAFF. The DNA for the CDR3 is TGTGCCACCAGTGACCCCGGGACACAAATTGTCGGAGCTTTCTTT.

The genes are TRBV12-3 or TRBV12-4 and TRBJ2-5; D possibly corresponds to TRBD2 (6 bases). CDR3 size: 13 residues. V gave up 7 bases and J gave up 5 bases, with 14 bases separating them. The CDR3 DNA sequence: TGTGCCAGCACTGGCGGGGCGTGGGAGACCCAGTACTTC. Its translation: CASTGGAWETQYF.

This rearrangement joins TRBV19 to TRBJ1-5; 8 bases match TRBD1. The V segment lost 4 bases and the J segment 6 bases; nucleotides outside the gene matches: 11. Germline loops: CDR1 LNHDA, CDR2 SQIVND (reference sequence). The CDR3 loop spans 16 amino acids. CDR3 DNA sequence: TGTGCCAGTAGTAAGGCCAGGGGGCCGGAGGGTCAGCCCCAGCATTTT. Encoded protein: CASSKARGPEGQPQHF.

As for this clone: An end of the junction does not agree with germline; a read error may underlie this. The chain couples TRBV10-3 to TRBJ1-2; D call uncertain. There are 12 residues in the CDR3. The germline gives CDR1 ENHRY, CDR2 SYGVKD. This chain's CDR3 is CAISDRPYDYTF. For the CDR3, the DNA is TGTGCCATCAGTGACAGGCCCTATGACTACACCTTC.

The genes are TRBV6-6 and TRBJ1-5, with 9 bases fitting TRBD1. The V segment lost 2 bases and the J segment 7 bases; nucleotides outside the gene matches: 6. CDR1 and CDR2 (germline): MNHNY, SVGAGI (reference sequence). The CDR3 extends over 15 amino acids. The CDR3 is CASSYTGGQRQPQHF. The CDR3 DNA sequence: TGTGCCAGCAGTTACACAGGGGGCCAACGGCAGCCCCAGCATTTT.

The CDR3 sequence is CSVLDRVLTYEQYF. For the CDR3, the DNA is TGCAGCGTCTTGGACAGGGTTTTAACCTACGAGCAGTACTTC. The chain joins TRBV29-1 to TRBJ2-7, with 8 bases fitting TRBD1. The CDR3 is 14 amino acids. Germline V gene data show CDR1 as SQVTM and CDR2 as ANQGSEA. The V gene end was trimmed by 6 bases and the J gene end by 2 bases; junction bases not matched to a gene: 9.

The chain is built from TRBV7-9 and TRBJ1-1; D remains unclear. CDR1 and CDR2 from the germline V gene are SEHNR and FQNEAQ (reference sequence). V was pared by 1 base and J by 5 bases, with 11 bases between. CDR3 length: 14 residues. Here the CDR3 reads CASSLVGAPTEAFF. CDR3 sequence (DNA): TGTGCCAGCAGCTTAGTGGGAGCCCCTACTGAAGCTTTCTTT.

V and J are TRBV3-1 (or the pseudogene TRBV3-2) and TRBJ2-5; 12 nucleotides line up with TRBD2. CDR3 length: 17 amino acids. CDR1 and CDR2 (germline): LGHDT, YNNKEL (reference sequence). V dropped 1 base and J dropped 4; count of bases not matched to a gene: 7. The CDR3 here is CASSQGASGGAGETQYF. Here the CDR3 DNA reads TGTGCCAGCAGCCAAGGAGCTAGCGGGGGGGCCGGAGAGACCCAGTACTTC.